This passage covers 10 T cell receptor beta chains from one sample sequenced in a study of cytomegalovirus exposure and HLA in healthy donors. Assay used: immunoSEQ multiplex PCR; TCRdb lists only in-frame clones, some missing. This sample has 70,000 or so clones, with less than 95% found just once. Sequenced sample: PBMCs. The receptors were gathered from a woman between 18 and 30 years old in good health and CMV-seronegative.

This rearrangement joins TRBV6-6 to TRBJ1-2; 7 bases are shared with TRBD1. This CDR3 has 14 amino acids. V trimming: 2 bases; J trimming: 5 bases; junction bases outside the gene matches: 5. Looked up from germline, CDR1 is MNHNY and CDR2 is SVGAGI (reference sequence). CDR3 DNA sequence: TGTGCCAGCAGTTACCAGGGGGGCGTTTATGGCTACACCTTC. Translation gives CASSYQGGVYGYTF.

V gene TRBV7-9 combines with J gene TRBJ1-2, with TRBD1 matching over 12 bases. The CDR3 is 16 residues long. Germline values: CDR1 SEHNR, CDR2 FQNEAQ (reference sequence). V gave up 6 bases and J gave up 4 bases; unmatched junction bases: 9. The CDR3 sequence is CASRPGQGASSYGYTF. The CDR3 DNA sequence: TGTGCCAGCAGACCGGGACAGGGGGCGTCTAGCTATGGCTACACCTTC. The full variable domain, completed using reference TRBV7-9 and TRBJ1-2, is DTGVSQNPRHKITKRGQNVTFRCDPISEHNRLYWYRQTLGQGPEFLTYFQNEAQLEKSRLLSDRFSAERPKGSFSTLEIQRTEQGDSAMYLCASRPGQGASSYGYTFGSGTRLTVV.

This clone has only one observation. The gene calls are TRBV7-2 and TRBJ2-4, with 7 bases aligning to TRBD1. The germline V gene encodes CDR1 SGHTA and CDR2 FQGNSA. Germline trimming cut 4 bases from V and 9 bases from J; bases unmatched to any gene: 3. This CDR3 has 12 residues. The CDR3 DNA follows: TGTGCCAGCAGCTCGACAGGGACCATTCAGTACTTC. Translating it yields CASSSTGTIQYF.

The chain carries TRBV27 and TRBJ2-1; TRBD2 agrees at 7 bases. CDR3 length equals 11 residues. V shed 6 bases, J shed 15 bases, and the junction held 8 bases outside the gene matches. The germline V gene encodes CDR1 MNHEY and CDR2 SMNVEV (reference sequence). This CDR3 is CASRGGTMWFF. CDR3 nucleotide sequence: TGTGCCAGCAGGGGGGGGACTATGTGGTTCTTC.

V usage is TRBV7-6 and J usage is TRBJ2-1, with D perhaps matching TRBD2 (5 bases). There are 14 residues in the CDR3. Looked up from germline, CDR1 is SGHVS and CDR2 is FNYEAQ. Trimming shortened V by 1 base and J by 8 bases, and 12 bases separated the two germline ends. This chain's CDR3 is CASSLGGIRDEQFF. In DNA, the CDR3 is TGTGCCAGCAGCTTAGGAGGGATTAGGGATGAGCAGTTCTTC.

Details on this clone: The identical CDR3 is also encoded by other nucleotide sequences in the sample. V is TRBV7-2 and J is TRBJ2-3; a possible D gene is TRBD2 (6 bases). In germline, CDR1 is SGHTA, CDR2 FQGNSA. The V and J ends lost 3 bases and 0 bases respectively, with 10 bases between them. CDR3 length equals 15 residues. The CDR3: CASSLDYLSTDTQYF. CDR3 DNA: TGTGCCAGCAGCTTGGACTACTTAAGCACAGATACGCAGTATTTT.

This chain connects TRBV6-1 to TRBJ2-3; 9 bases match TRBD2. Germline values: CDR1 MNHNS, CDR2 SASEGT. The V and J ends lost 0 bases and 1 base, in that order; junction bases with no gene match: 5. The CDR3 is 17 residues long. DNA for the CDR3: TGTGCCAGCAGTGAAGCAGTAGGCGGGGGGGGCACAGATACGCAGTATTTT. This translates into CASSEAVGGGGTDTQYF.

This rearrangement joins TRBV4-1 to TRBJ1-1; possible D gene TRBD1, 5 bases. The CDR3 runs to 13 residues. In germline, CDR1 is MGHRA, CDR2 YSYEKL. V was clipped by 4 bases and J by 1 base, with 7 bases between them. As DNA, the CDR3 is TGCGCCAGCAGCCGTACAGGGAACACTGAAGCTTTCTTT. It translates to CASSRTGNTEAFF.

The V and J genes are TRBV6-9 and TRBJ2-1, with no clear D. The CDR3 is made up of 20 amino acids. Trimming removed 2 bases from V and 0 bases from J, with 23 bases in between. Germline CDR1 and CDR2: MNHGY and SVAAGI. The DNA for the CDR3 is TGTGCCAGCAGTTATCTATCCCCAACTCAACGGAGATTCTCCTACAATGAGCAGTTCTTC. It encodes CASSYLSPTQRRFSYNEQFF.

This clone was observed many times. Written as DNA, the CDR3 is TGTGCCTGGAGTGTACAGGCTAGCGGGTATGAGACCCAGTACTTC. Translated: CAWSVQASGYETQYF. This chain joins TRBV30 and TRBJ2-5; 8 nucleotides match TRBD2. Germline CDR1 and CDR2: GTSNPN and SVGIG (reference sequence). J was trimmed by 5 bases and V by 0 bases; bases with no gene match: 8. This CDR3 spans 15 amino acids.